These T cell receptor beta chains were read from a single sample in a study of cytomegalovirus exposure and HLA in healthy donors. Sequencing used immunoSEQ multiplex PCR; TCRdb keeps in-frame clones, though not all of them. This table has approximately 180,000 clones, 70% to 75% appearing once. The specimen was PBMCs. The origin of the receptors is a male donor in good health and CMV-seronegative. Both conserved end residues are part of each CDR3. D genes are given only for firm matches. Rows may omit the clone size; those that give it use once, few, many or a size class.

TRBV4-1	TRBD1	NA	TRBJ2-4	TGCGCCAGCAGCCAAGGGGACAGGGAGGGAACCAAAAACATTCAGTACTTC	CASSQGDREGTKNIQYF
TRBV5-1	NA	NA	TRBJ1-2	TGCGCCAGCAGCCCCGGTGGGGGCGTCAACTATGGCTACACCTTC	CASSPGGGVNYGYTF
TRBV15	NA	NA	TRBJ1-1	TGTGCCACCAGCATCACTACAGGGCTAAACACTGAAGCTTTCTTT	CATSITTGLNTEAFF
TRBV6-6	TRBD2	few	TRBJ2-7	TGTGCCAGCAGTTTCTATAGCGGGAGTAGCTACGAGCAGTACTTC	CASSFYSGSSYEQYF
TRBV6-5	TRBD1	NA	TRBJ1-5	TGTGCCAGCAGTCACACAGGGGGCGATCAGCCCCAGCATTTT	CASSHTGGDQPQHF
TRBV7-8	TRBD1	NA	TRBJ1-1	TGTGCCAGCAGCTTAATCTTCGGGACAGGGACGAACACTGAAGCTTTCTTT	CASSLIFGTGTNTEAFF
TRBV5-1	TRBD1	NA	TRBJ2-7	TGCGCCAGCAGCTTGGGGAACCAGGGGGCGTACGAGCAGTACTTC	CASSLGNQGAYEQYF
TRBV14	NA	NA	TRBJ1-1	TGTGCCAGCAGCCATGAGACCCATCTGGCAGGGCGGTTCACTGAAGCTTTCTTT	CASSHETHLAGRFTEAFF
TRBV7-9	NA	once	TRBJ1-6	TGTGCCAGCAGGGAAGGGTTTCAGGGTTCACCCCTCCACTTT	CASREGFQGSPLHF
TRBV11-2	NA	NA	TRBJ1-1	TGTGCCAGCAGCCTGACAGGCGGGAACACTGAAGCTTTCTTT	CASSLTGGNTEAFF
TRBV30	NA	NA	TRBJ1-5	TGTGCCTGGAGTGTGAGGAGCAATCAGCCCCAGCATTTT	CAWSVRSNQPQHF
TRBV6-5	NA	NA	TRBJ2-3	TGTGCCAGCACCAATCCCAGGGGAGATACGCAGTATTTT	CASTNPRGDTQYF
TRBV7-9	NA	NA	TRBJ1-2	TGTGCCAGCAGCTTATCCGTCTATGGCTACACCTTC	CASSLSVYGYTF
TRBV4-2	TRBD1	NA	TRBJ1-5	TGTGCCAGCAGCCAAGAGCCCGGGACAGGGGGCAATCAGCCCCAGCATTTT	CASSQEPGTGGNQPQHF
TRBV30	NA	NA	TRBJ1-1	TGTGCCTCCCAGGCAGTGAACACTGAAGCTTTCTTT	CASQAVNTEAFF
TRBV4-2	NA	NA	TRBJ2-7	TGTGCCAGCAGCCAAGGGTCGGGGGAAGGATCCTACGAGCAGTACTTC	CASSQGSGEGSYEQYF
TRBV6-1	NA	NA	TRBJ1-3	TGTGCCAGCAGGAAGGGGGGGATGAGAAACACCATATATTTT	CASRKGGMRNTIYF
TRBV4-1	NA	NA	TRBJ2-3	TGCGCCAGCAGCCCCCGAGGTGAGTCTGGGCAGTATTTT	CASSPRGESGQYF
TRBV11-2	TRBD2	NA	TRBJ2-7	TGTGCCAGCAGCCAGTCTAGCGGGGGCCCCTACGAGCAGTACTTC	CASSQSSGGPYEQYF
TRBV7-2	TRBD1	few	TRBJ1-4	TGTGCCAGCAGCACCCACAGGGGGCAGGCTAATGAAAAACTGTTTTTT	CASSTHRGQANEKLFF
TRBV5-1	NA	few	TRBJ1-2	TGCGCCAGCAGAGAGGGAAACTATGGCTACACCTTC	CASREGNYGYTF
TRBV7-3	TRBD2	NA	TRBJ2-1	TGTGCCAGCAGCGCCTCCGGGGGGAGTGCGGGGGAGCAGTTCTTC	CASSASGGSAGEQFF
TRBV5-1	TRBD2	NA	TRBJ2-1	TGCGCCAGCAGCCCGGGGACTAGCGATTACAATGAGCAGTTCTTC	CASSPGTSDYNEQFF
TRBV7-3	NA	NA	TRBJ1-1	TGTGCCAGCAGCTTTACAGCGAACACTGAAGCTTTCTTT	CASSFTANTEAFF
TRBV25-1	TRBD2	NA	TRBJ2-3	TGTGCCAGCAGTGAACATATAGGTTTAGCGGGTTATACGCAGTATTTT	CASSEHIGLAGYTQYF
TRBV6-5	TRBD2	NA	TRBJ2-3	TGTGCCAGCAGCAGCCCGCGGGAGGGCACAGATACGCAGTATTTT	CASSSPREGTDTQYF
TRBV6-5	TRBD1	few	TRBJ1-5	TGTGCCAGCAGCCGGACAGGGCGTCAGCCCCAGCATTTT	CASSRTGRQPQHF
TRBV5-4	NA	NA	TRBJ1-1	TGTGCCAGCGAGGAGGGATCCGCTTTGAACACTGAAGCTTTCTTT	CASEEGSALNTEAFF
TRBV6-5	NA	NA	TRBJ2-1	TGTGCCAGCAGGGCGGGCTCCTACAATGAGCAGTTCTTC	CASRAGSYNEQFF
TRBV5-4	NA	few	TRBJ2-1	TGTGCCAGCAGCTTGTGGCGGTCCAGCTCCTACAATGAGCAGTTCTTC	CASSLWRSSSYNEQFF
TRBV9	NA	NA	TRBJ2-1	TGTGCCAGCAGCGTAGGGGTCGAGGCACATGAGCAGTTCTTC	CASSVGVEAHEQFF